These 8 T cell receptor beta chains came from one sample sequenced in a study of blood T cells in healthy people across ages. A sample-barcoded 5' primer and a J-beta primer mix were used in a second PCR of roughly 7 to 11 cycles. From the 5' RACE reads, TCRdb called clonotypes with MiXCR, one entry per CDR3 protein. The sample lists around 1,000,000 distinct CDR3 sequences; 35% to 40% were seen once. Sequencing was carried out using blood. Receptors were obtained from a man between 18 and 29 years old in good health.

The J gene is TRBJ1-2, the V gene TRBV6-5, with 9 bases identical to TRBD1. The junction had 6 bases not matched to a gene; V was cut back by 0 bases and J by 4 bases. The CDR3 consists of 16 residues. CDR1 MNHEY and CDR2 SVGAGI come from the germline V gene. This chain's CDR3 is CASSYSGTGNSYGYTF. CDR3 in DNA: TGTGCCAGCAGTTACTCGGGGACAGGGAATTCCTATGGCTACACCTTC.

This clonotype has a count of ten or more. The chain is built from TRBV7-9 and TRBJ1-2, with 8 bases lining up with TRBD1. Trimming cost V 1 base and J 2 bases; bases outside gene matches: 0. The germline V gene has CDR1 SEHNR and CDR2 FQNEAQ (reference sequence). The length of the CDR3 is 14 residues. The CDR3 nucleotides read TGTGCCAGCAGCTTAGGGGACAGGAACTATGGCTACACCTTC. Amino acids: CASSLGDRNYGYTF.

This chain uses TRBV4-1 with TRBJ2-2, with 7 positions matching TRBD2. Per germline, CDR1 MGHRA and CDR2 YSYEKL. V dropped 2 bases and J dropped 4; count of bases not matched to a gene: 4. CDR3 length: 15 amino acids. The CDR3 region has the DNA TGCGCCAGCAGCCAACCGGGGGGAAGCACCGGGGAGCTGTTTTTT. Its protein is CASSQPGGSTGELFF.

V usage is TRBV27 and J usage is TRBJ2-7; TRBD2 aligns across 9 bases. The CDR3 runs 14 residues. From germline, CDR1 is MNHEY and CDR2 SMNVEV (reference sequence). V was clipped by 4 bases and J by 2 bases; unmatched bases: 3. The CDR3 DNA reads TGTGCCAGCAGTTCAAGCGGGGGGACCTACGAGCAGTACTTC. Protein product: CASSSSGGTYEQYF.

This clonotype came up many times. This chain links TRBV27 with TRBJ2-7, with 7 bases matching TRBD1. The length of the CDR3 is 15 residues. With V trimmed by 3 bases and J by 0 bases, 5 bases remained unmatched. Germline CDR1 is MNHEY and CDR2 is SMNVEV (reference sequence). The CDR3 nucleotides are TGTGCCAGCAGTTTTTCAGGGGGATCCTCCTACGAGCAGTACTTC. This sequence encodes CASSFSGGSSYEQYF.

This clonotype was seen a few times. The V gene is TRBV3-1, the J gene TRBJ2-5; TRBD1 or TRBD2 may be the D gene (6 bases each). This CDR3 region has 14 residues. The germline gives CDR1 LGHDT, CDR2 YNNKEL (reference sequence). V lost 5 bases to trimming and J lost 3 bases, with 13 bases between them. The CDR3 reads CASSFRRGEETQYF. CDR3 sequence (DNA): TGTGCCAGCAGCTTTCGAAGGGGGGAAGAGACCCAGTACTTC.

This clonotype occurred a few times. CDR3 nucleotide sequence: TGTGCTAGTTCGGGGGGAAGTGGCTACACCTTC. Residues: CASSGGSGYTF. The chain couples TRBV12-5 to TRBJ1-2; D may be TRBD1 (5 bases). The CDR3 is made up of 11 amino acids. V lost 8 bases, J lost 7 bases, and 11 bases lay in between. Per germline, CDR1 LGHNT and CDR2 FRNRAP.

This sequence joins TRBV30 and TRBJ1-2; no reliable D call. Germline V gene sequence: CDR1 GTSNPN, CDR2 SVGIG (reference sequence). The CDR3 has 13 amino acids. Trimming removed 3 bases at V and 0 bases at J, with 8 bases between. The CDR3 here is CAWSDGSNYGYTF. Here the CDR3 DNA reads TGTGCCTGGAGCGACGGATCTAACTATGGCTACACCTTC.